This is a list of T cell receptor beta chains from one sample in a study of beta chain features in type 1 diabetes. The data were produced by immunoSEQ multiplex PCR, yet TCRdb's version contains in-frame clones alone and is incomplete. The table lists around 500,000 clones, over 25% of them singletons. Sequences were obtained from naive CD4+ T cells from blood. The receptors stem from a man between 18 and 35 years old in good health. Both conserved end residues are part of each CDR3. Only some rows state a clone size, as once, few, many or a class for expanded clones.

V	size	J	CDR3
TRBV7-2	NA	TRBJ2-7	CASSSKTGTREQYF
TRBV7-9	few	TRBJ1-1	CASSLWDTANTEAFF
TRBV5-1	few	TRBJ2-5	CASSLRDIKQETQYF
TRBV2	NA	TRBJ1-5	CASSGESNQPQHF
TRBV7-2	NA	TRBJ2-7	CASSRVLAGPEYEQYF
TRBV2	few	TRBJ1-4	CASSQQGASNEKLFF
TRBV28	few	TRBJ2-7	CASRPGWAGGYEQYF
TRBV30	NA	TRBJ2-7	CAWSVGNSYEQYF
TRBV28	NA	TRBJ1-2	CASSQTGVEGYTF
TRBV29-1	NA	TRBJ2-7	CSGGQGVAYEQYF
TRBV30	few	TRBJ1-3	CAWASGNTIYF
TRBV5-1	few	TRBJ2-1	CASSLGTSGSSYNEQFF
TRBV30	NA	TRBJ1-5	CAWSVREDQPQHF
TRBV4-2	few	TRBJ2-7	CASSQALTGPSYEQYF
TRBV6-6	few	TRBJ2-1	CASINPGKSYNEQFF
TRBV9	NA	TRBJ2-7	CASTLGPGSSYEQYF
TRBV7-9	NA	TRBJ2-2	CASSTNTGELFF
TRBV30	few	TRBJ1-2	CAAGFYGYTF
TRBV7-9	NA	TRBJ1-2	CASSSGGQIYGYTF
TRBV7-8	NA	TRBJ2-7	CASSRDRTSGRYEQYF
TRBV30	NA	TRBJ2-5	CAWSPGQETQYF
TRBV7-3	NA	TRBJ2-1	CASSLLARYNEQFF
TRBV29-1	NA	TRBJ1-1	CSVEPEGDTEAFF
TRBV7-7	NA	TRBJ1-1	CASSLDVNTEAFF
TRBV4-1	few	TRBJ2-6	CASSQDRRGPVNSGANVLTF
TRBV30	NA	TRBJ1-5	CAWSLGQQNQPQHF
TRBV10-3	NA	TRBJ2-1	CAIKQSGTNNEQFF
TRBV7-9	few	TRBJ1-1	CASSSGEDSEAFF
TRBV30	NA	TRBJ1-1	CALRQGSFDTEAFF
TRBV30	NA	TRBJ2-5	CAWSVGTGQGTETQYF
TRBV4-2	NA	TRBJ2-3	CASSQEVSDTQYF
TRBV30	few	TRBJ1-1	CAWSVRTTEAFF
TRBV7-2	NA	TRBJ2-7	CASSLTSGSIYEQYF
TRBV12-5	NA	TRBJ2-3	CASGLFLRQPRTDTQYF
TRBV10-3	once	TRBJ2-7	CAISESTSGRIYEQYF
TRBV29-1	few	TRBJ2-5	CSVEDHGGTQYF
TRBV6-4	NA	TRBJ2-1	CASSDSPSGKDEQFF
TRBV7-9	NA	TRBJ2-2	CASSLVGPVTTTGELFF
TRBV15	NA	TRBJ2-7	CATSGAIFYEQYF
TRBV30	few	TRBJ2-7	CAWTGTYEQYF
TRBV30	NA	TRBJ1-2	CAWSGRPIYGYTF
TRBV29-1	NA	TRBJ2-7	CSASDSISYEQYF
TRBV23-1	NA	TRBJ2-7	CASSQSELSYEQYF
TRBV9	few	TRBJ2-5	CASSVAGRAETQYF
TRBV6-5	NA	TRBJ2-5	CASSYDPSGSETQYF
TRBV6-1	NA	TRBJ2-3	CASSRTGLPTDTQYF
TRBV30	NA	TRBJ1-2	CAWSVLGTFRGGYTF
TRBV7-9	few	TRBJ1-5	CASSPPGGREQPQHF
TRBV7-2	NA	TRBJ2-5	CATRQDQETQYF
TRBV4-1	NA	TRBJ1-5	CASSPGPSGQPQHF
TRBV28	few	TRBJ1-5	CASRYRDSNQPQHF
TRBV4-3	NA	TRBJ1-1	CASSQDLGRTEAFF
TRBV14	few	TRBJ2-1	CASSQGLGFNEQFF
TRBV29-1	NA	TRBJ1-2	CSGTEANYGYTF
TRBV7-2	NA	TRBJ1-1	CASSMGQAGTEAFF
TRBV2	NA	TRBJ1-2	CASSDRGVDGYTF
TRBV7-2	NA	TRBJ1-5	CASSFSWGDQPQHF
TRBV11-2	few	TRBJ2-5	CASSHVTGQWAQYF
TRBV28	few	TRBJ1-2	CASAEGPAYTF
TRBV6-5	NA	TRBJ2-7	CASRGGQGAHEQYF